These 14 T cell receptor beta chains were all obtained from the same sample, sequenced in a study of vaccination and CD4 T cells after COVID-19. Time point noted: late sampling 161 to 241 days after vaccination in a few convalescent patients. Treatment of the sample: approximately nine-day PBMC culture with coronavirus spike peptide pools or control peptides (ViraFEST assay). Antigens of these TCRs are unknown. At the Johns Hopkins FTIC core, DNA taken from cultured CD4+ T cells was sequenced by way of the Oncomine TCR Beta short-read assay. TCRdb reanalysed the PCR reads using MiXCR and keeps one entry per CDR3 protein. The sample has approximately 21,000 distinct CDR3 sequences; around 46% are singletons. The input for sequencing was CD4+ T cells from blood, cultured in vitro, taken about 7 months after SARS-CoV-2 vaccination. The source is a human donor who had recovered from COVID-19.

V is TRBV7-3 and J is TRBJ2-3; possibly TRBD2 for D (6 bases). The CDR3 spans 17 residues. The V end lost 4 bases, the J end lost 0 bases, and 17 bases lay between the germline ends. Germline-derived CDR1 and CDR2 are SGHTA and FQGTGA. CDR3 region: CASSSSHGTPSTDTQYF. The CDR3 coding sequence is TGTGCCAGCAGCTCTTCCCACGGGACTCCTAGCACAGATACGCAGTATTTT.

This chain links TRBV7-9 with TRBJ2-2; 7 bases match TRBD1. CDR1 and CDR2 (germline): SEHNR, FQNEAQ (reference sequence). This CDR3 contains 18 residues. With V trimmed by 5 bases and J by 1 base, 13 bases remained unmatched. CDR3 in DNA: TGTGCCAGCAGCCTTGCCCCACCCGGGACAGTGAACACCGGGGAGCTGTTTTTT. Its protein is CASSLAPPGTVNTGELFF.

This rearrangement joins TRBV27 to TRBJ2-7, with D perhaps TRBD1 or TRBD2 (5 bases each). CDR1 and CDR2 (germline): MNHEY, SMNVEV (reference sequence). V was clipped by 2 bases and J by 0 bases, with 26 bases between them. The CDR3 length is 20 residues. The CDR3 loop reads CASSLEGQGGLQSDSYEQYF. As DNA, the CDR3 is TGTGCCAGCAGTTTAGAGGGGCAGGGTGGCCTCCAATCTGACTCCTACGAGCAGTACTTC.

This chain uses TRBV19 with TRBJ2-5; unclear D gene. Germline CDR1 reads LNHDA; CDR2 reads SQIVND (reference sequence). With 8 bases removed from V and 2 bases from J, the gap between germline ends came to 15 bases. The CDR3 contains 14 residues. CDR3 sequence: CASSRAQLQETQYF. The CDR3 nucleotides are TGTGCCAGTTCGCGAGCCCAACTTCAAGAGACCCAGTACTTC. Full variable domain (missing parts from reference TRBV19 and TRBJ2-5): DGGITQSPKYLFRKEGQNVTLSCEQNLNHDAMYWYRQDPGQGLRLIYYSQIVNDFQKGDIAEGYSVSREKKESFPLTVTSAQKNPTAFYLCASSRAQLQETQYFGPGTRLLVL.

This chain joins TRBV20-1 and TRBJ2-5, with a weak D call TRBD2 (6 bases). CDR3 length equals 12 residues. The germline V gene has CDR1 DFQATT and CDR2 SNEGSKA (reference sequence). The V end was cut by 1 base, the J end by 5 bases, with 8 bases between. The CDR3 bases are TGCAGTGCTAGAGTCGGAGGGGAGACCCAGTACTTC. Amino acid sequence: CSARVGGETQYF.

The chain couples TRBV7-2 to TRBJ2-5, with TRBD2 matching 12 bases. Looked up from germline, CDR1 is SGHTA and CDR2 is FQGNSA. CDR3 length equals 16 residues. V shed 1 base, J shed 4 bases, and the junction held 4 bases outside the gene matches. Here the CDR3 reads CASSLGLAGVRETQYF. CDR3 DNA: TGTGCCAGCAGCTTAGGACTAGCGGGAGTTCGAGAGACCCAGTACTTC.

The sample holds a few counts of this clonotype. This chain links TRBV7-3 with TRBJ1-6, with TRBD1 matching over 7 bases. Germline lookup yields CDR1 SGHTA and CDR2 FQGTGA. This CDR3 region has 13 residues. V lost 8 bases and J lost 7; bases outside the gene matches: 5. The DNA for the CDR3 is TGTGCCAGCGGGACAGCGATAAATTCACCCCTCCACTTT. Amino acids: CASGTAINSPLHF. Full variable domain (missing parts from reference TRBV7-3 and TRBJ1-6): GAGVSQTPSNKVTEKGKYVELRCDPISGHTALYWYRQSLGQGPEFLIYFQGTGAADDSGLPNDRFFAVRPEGSVSTLKIQRTERGDSAVYLCASGTAINSPLHFGNGTRLTVT.

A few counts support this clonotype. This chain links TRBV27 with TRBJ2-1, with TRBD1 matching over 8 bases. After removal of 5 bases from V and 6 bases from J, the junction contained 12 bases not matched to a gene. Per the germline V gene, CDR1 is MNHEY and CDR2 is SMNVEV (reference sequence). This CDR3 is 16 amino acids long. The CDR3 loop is CASSRPTGQGTNEQFF. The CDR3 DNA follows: TGTGCCAGCAGTCGACCTACCGGACAGGGAACCAATGAGCAGTTCTTC.

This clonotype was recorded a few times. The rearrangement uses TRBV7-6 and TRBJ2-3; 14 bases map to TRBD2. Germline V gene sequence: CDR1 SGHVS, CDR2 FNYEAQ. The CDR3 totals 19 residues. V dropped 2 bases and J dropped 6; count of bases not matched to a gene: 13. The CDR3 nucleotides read TGTGCCAGCAGCTTAAAGCCGCCGGGGACTAGCGGGAGTCGGGATACGCAGTATTTT. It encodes CASSLKPPGTSGSRDTQYF.

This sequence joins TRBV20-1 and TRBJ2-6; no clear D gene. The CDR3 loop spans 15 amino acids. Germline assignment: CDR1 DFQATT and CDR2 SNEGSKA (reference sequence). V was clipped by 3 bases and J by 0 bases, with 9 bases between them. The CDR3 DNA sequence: TGCAGTGCTAGTCGAACACCCTCTGGGGCCAACGTCCTGACTTTC. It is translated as CSASRTPSGANVLTF.

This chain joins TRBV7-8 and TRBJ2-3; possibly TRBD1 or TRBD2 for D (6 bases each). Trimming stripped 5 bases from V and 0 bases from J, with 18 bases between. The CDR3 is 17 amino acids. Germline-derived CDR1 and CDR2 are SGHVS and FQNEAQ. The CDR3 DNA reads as TGTGCCAGCAGCCCTCGGGGGCCGAGTACTAGCACAGATACGCAGTATTTT. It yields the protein CASSPRGPSTSTDTQYF.

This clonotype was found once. The CDR3 DNA reads TGTGCCAGTAGTATCCCGTACAGGGACTCCTACAATGAGCAGTTCTTC. The encoded protein is CASSIPYRDSYNEQFF. The chain uses TRBV19 and TRBJ2-1, with a possible D match to TRBD1 (6 bases). Germline V lookup: CDR1 LNHDA, CDR2 SQIVND (reference sequence). V was cut by 3 bases and J by 0 bases, with 12 bases left in between. CDR3 length: 16 amino acids. The variable domain in full, with the rest retrieved from reference TRBV19 and TRBJ2-1, is DGGITQSPKYLFRKEGQNVTLSCEQNLNHDAMYWYRQDPGQGLRLIYYSQIVNDFQKGDIAEGYSVSREKKESFPLTVTSAQKNPTAFYLCASSIPYRDSYNEQFFGPGTRLTVL.

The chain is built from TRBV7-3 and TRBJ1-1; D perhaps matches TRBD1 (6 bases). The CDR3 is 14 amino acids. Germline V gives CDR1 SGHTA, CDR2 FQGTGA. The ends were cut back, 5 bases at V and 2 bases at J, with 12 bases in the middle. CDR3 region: CASSPRGPNTEAFF. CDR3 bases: TGTGCCAGCAGCCCCCGGGGGCCCAACACTGAAGCTTTCTTT.

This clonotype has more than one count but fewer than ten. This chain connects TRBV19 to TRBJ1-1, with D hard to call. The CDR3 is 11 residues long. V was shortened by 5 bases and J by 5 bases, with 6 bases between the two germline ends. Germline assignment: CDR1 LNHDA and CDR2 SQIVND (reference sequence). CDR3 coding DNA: TGTGCCAGTAGTGCCAGTACTGAAGCTTTCTTT. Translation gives CASSASTEAFF.